What follows are 22 T cell receptor beta chains derived from one specimen sequenced in a study of T-cell reconstitution after alpha-beta-depleted transplantation in children. Construction of the TCRbeta library involved unique molecular identifiers. TCRdb redid the calling of the PCR reads with MiXCR, one entry per CDR3 protein. The sample lists roughly 180,000 distinct CDR3 sequences; approximately 10% were seen once. Specimen: PBMCs, collected before TCRalphabeta/CD19-depleted stem cell transplant. The origin of the receptors is a boy aged 2-15 years with acute myeloid leukemia, due to receive a stem cell transplant.

This clonotype was recorded at least ten times. The V call is TRBV28, the J call TRBJ2-1; D is perhaps TRBD1 (6 bases). Germline CDR1 and CDR2: MDHEN and SYDVKM. The CDR3 length is 17 residues. V dropped 6 bases and J dropped 5 bases, with 23 bases sitting between them. In nucleotides, the CDR3 is TGTGCCAGCAGGTCAAACAGGGCCCATGGGGTGAACAATGAGCAGTTCTTC. Its translation is CASRSNRAHGVNNEQFF.

There are a few counts of this clonotype. The chain employs TRBV6-1 and TRBJ2-3, with TRBD2 identical over 13 bases. The CDR3 consists of 18 residues. Unmatched junction bases numbered 11, after V lost 6 bases and J lost 2 bases. Looked up from germline, CDR1 is MNHNS and CDR2 is SASEGT. The CDR3, as DNA: TGTGCCAGCAGCTTTAAAACGACTAGCGGGGGGTTCACAGATACGCAGTATTTT. Its protein is CASSFKTTSGGFTDTQYF.

The table lists this clonotype with a few counts. The chain carries TRBV7-9 and TRBJ2-1, with D unclear. The V gene's germline CDR1 is SEHNR and CDR2 FQNEAQ (reference sequence). The V end lost 7 bases, the J end lost 2 bases, and 3 bases lay between the germline ends. There are 11 residues in the CDR3. The CDR3 nucleotides are TGTGCCAGCATCACCTACAATGAGCAGTTCTTC. Translated, it gives CASITYNEQFF.

This clonotype was detected many times. The chain is built from TRBV5-1 and TRBJ1-2; TRBD1 matches at 7 bases. CDR1 and CDR2 from the germline V gene are SGHRS and YFSETQ. This CDR3 contains 14 residues. The V and J ends lost 3 bases and 6 bases, in that order; junction bases with no gene match: 8. CDR3 bases: TGCGCCAGCAGCTCGGACAGGAAACGGCATGGCTACACCTTC. Amino acid sequence: CASSSDRKRHGYTF. Complete variable domain (other parts from reference TRBV5-1 and TRBJ1-2): KAGVTQTPRYLIKTRGQQVTLSCSPISGHRSVSWYQQTPGQGLQFLFEYFSETQRNKGNFPGRFSGRQFSNSRSEMNVSTLELGDSALYLCASSSDRKRHGYTFGSGTRLTVV.

This clonotype was detected ten times or more. The chain recombines TRBV5-1 with TRBJ1-1; 7 bases align to TRBD1. There are 14 residues in the CDR3. The trim removed 0 bases at V and 7 bases at J, leaving 6 bases unmatched. The germline V gene has CDR1 SGHRS and CDR2 YFSETQ. CDR3 region: CASSLVQAGGEAFF. In nucleotides, the CDR3 is TGCGCCAGCAGCTTGGTTCAGGCAGGGGGTGAAGCTTTCTTT.

This clonotype occurred many times. V gene TRBV7-9 combines with J gene TRBJ2-7, with D unresolved. This CDR3 is built from 12 residues. V lost 5 bases and J 5 bases, leaving 10 bases between the germline ends. The germline V gene encodes CDR1 SEHNR and CDR2 FQNEAQ (reference sequence). The CDR3: CASSPGGNEQYV. As DNA, the CDR3 is TGTGCCAGCAGCCCGGGTGGGAACGAGCAGTACGTC.

This clonotype was recorded at least ten times. This chain uses TRBV29-1 with TRBJ2-7; a weak D match, TRBD2 (6 bases). V lost 6 bases, J lost 1 base, and 16 bases lay in between. CDR1 is SQVTM, CDR2 ANQGSEA, per germline. The length of the CDR3 is 14 residues. DNA for the CDR3: TGCAGCGTATCCGGGACTGAAACTTCCTACGAGCAGTACTTC. It specifies CSVSGTETSYEQYF.

In its sample, this clonotype was seen many times. The chain has TRBV11-2 and TRBJ2-3; the D is unclear. V lost 4 bases and J 2 bases, leaving 7 bases between the germline ends. Germline CDR1 is SGHAT and CDR2 is FQNNGV. The CDR3 consists of 13 residues. The CDR3 DNA reads TGTGCCAGCAGCTCTCCCTACACAGATACGCAGTATTTT. Translation: CASSSPYTDTQYF.

This clonotype showed up many times. The chain has TRBV20-1 and TRBJ2-2; 7 bases map to TRBD2. The CDR3 loop spans 15 amino acids. Germline values: CDR1 DFQATT, CDR2 SNEGSKA (reference sequence). V was pared by 2 bases and J by 1 base, with 4 bases of the junction left unmatched. CDR3 amino acids: CSARTRGGNTGELFF. The CDR3 DNA sequence: TGCAGTGCTAGAACCCGCGGGGGGAACACCGGGGAGCTGTTTTTT.

The sample holds many counts of this clonotype. The rearrangement joins TRBV20-1 to TRBJ2-3, with D perhaps matching TRBD1 or TRBD2 (5 bases each). The CDR3 is made up of 14 amino acids. Trimming removed 4 bases from V and 1 base from J, with 12 bases in between. Looked up from germline, CDR1 is DFQATT and CDR2 is SNEGSKA (reference sequence). This CDR3 is CSAKRGAGTDTQYF. The CDR3 DNA is TGCAGTGCTAAGAGAGGGGCGGGCACAGATACGCAGTATTTT.

Ten or more counts support this clonotype. This chain connects TRBV28 to TRBJ1-1; perhaps TRBD1 as D (6 bases). The V end was cut by 11 bases, the J end by 5 bases, with 12 bases between. The germline CDR1 and CDR2 sequences are MDHEN and SYDVKM. This CDR3 has 11 residues. The CDR3 protein is CAGGGETEAFF. DNA of the CDR3: TGTGCCGGAGGGGGGGAAACTGAAGCTTTCTTT.

Notes on this clonotype: With a much larger clone just one base away, this may be a read error. The chain employs TRBV28 and TRBJ2-4; 8 nucleotides align to TRBD2. The CDR3 runs 14 residues. The germline V gene has CDR1 MDHEN and CDR2 SYDVKM. The DNA of the CDR3 is TGTGCCAGCAACCCGGGGGGGGCCAAAAACATTCGGTACTTC. It translates to CASNPGGAKNIRYF.

In its sample, this clonotype was seen many times. The chain uses TRBV10-2 and TRBJ1-1; D perhaps matches TRBD1 (5 bases). Germline V CDR1 and CDR2: WSHSY, SAAADI. The ends were cut back, 0 bases at V and 6 bases at J, with 14 bases in the middle. This CDR3 region has 15 residues. The CDR3 loop reads CASSESRWGTAEAFF. In DNA form, the CDR3 reads TGCGCCAGCAGTGAGTCAAGATGGGGCACGGCTGAAGCTTTCTTT.

This clonotype was found many times. The chain has TRBV7-6 and TRBJ2-7, with TRBD1 as a possible D gene (5 bases). V was clipped by 1 base and J by 6 bases, with 16 bases between them. The CDR3 extends over 15 amino acids. The germline CDR1 and CDR2 sequences are SGHVS and FNYEAQ. The CDR3 sequence is CASSLVSSGLGEQYV. Written as DNA, the CDR3 is TGTGCCAGCAGCTTAGTGAGTTCAGGGTTGGGCGAGCAGTACGTC.

V usage is TRBV18 and J usage is TRBJ1-1; D is uncertain. Germline V lookup: CDR1 KGHSH, CDR2 LQKENI. Trimming cost V 6 bases and J 6 bases, with 11 bases left between them. The CDR3 runs to 12 residues. As DNA, the CDR3 is TGTGCCAGCTCCTATTCGAGATCTGAAGCTTTCTTT. Translating it yields CASSYSRSEAFF.

On this clonotype: A much larger clone differs from this one at a single base, so this may be a read error. The V call is TRBV5-5, the J call TRBJ1-1, with D unresolved. Germline CDR1 reads SGHKS; CDR2 reads YYEKEE (reference sequence). The CDR3 has 12 amino acids. V was shortened by 6 bases and J by 10 bases, with 16 bases between the two germline ends. CDR3 coding DNA: TGTGCCAGCACCAGCAACAGCCTCCCAGCTTTCTTT. Amino acid sequence: CASTSNSLPAFF.

This clonotype was counted only a few times. The DNA of the CDR3 is TGTGCCAGCAGTGAAGGCCCGATGTATCGGTACGTC. Its translation is CASSEGPMYRYV. The rearrangement uses TRBV6-1 and TRBJ2-7, with no clear D. This CDR3 is built from 12 residues. The V end was cut by 1 base, the J end by 12 bases, with 13 bases between. Germline V gives CDR1 MNHNS, CDR2 SASEGT.

Remarks on this clonotype: This may come from a read error, since a much larger clone is one base off. V gene TRBV6-1 combines with J gene TRBJ1-4, with no clear D. The CDR3 loop spans 14 amino acids. The germline gives CDR1 MNHNS, CDR2 SASEGT. Trimming pared 7 bases from V and 1 base from J, leaving 10 bases between. CDR3 protein: CASKTDETNEKLFF. CDR3 DNA sequence: TGTGCCAGCAAAACGGACGAAACTAATGAAAAACTGTTTTTT.

This clonotype appeared a single time. This may come from a read error, since a much larger clone is one base off. The chain carries TRBV3-1 and TRBJ2-5; weak D call: TRBD1 (5 bases). The CDR3 loop spans 11 amino acids. V was clipped by 3 bases and J by 14 bases, with 13 bases between them. Germline V gene lookup returns CDR1 LGHDT and CDR2 YNNKEL (reference sequence). The CDR3 DNA is TGTGCCAGCAGCCATGGAACAGGCCCTTACTTC. It translates to CASSHGTGPYF.

The sample holds many counts of this clonotype. This chain joins TRBV12-3 or TRBV12-4 and TRBJ1-1; the D is unclear. V lost 5 bases to trimming and J lost 8 bases, with 9 bases between them. This CDR3 region has 11 residues. The CDR3 protein is CASSRTAEAFF. The CDR3 region has the DNA TGTGCCAGCAGTCGGACCGCGGAAGCTTTCTTT.

This clonotype showed up many times. This chain uses TRBV20-1 with TRBJ1-1; D is possibly TRBD1 (5 bases). Germline V gene data show CDR1 as DFQATT and CDR2 as SNEGSKA (reference sequence). The CDR3 has 13 residues. V was cut by 3 bases and J by 4 bases, with 12 bases left in between. CDR3 DNA: TGCAGTGCTAGTGGGGGGGGAGGCACTGAAGCTTTCTTT. Its protein product is CSASGGGGTEAFF.

This clonotype was seen ten or more times. The chain couples TRBV4-1 to TRBJ1-2, with 7 bases identical to TRBD1. The CDR3 runs 14 residues. CDR1 and CDR2 (germline): MGHRA, YSYEKL. V gave up 4 bases and J gave up 7 bases; unmatched junction bases: 9. The chain's CDR3 is CASSPRTGSSGYTF. For the CDR3, the DNA is TGCGCCAGCAGCCCCCGGACAGGCTCAAGTGGCTACACCTTC.